These 27 T cell receptor delta chains share one sample of origin, sequenced in a study of gamma-delta chains in newborns, infants, children. TCRdb ran CATT on the reads. The table includes some 1,700 delta-chain clones, roughly 1% detected once. Sequenced material: blood. Source of these receptors: a child who was a newborn, infant or young child, either healthy, febrile or measles-vaccinated (not recorded which).

This clone appeared many times. This DNA translates differently at residue 5 from the TCRdb protein, which is that of a much larger clone; a read error is likely, and the protein shown is the DNA's own translation. The chain links TRDV2 to TRDJ3, with 8 bases lining up with TRDD3. The CDR3 totals 20 residues. Germline V gene lookup returns CDR1 GEAIGNYY and CDR2 EKD. With 3 bases clipped from V and 0 bases from J, the junction kept 12 bases outside the gene matches. CDR3 nucleotides: TGTGCCTGTGACGCCCTCTTACTGGGGGCTAGCTCCTGGGACACCCGACAGATGTTTTTC. It translates to CACDALLLGASSWDTRQMFF.

This clone has more than one count but fewer than ten. A far larger clone is only one base removed, so a read error is likely. Other DNA sequences in the same sample also yield this CDR3. The V gene is TRDV2, the J gene TRDJ1, with D maybe TRDD3 (6 bases). This CDR3 has 16 residues. Germline values: CDR1 GEAIGNYY, CDR2 EKD. V was trimmed by 0 bases and J by 0 bases, leaving 13 bases between them. CDR3 region: CACDTVGGSDTDKLIF. The CDR3 region has the DNA TGTGCCTGTGACACCGTTGGGGGGTCGGACACCGATAAACTCATCTTT.

A word on this clone: For this DNA, TCRdb reports the protein of a much larger clone, which diverges at residue 5, most likely from a read error; the protein presented here is translated directly from the DNA. The chain is built from TRDV2 and TRDJ1; D gene unclear. This CDR3 contains 18 residues. Trimming removed 3 bases at V and 0 bases at J, with 22 bases between. In germline, CDR1 is GEAIGNYY, CDR2 EKD. The CDR3 loop is CACDSVGSSEGNTDKLIF. For the CDR3, the DNA is TGTGCCTGTGACTCCGTGGGCAGTTCGGAAGGGAACACCGATAAACTCATCTTT.

This clone was detected ten times or more. It is likely a read error: a sequence one base away is far more abundant. The same CDR3 also results from other DNA sequences found in this sample. The genes are TRDV2 and TRDJ1; D is ambiguous. CDR3 size: 13 residues. The germline V gene encodes CDR1 GEAIGNYY and CDR2 EKD. Trimming pared 4 bases from V and 5 bases from J, leaving 13 bases between. The CDR3: CACDRLGSDKLIF. The CDR3 DNA reads TGTGCCTGTGATCGATTAGGCTCTGATAAACTCATCTTT.

By its share, this clone is medium-sized. This DNA's translation differs at residue 13 from TCRdb's protein, which comes from a much larger clone; a read error is likely, and the protein shown is translated from the DNA. The chain uses TRDV2 and TRDJ3, with 12 bases matching TRDD3. From germline, CDR1 is GEAIGNYY and CDR2 EKD. The CDR3 runs 18 residues. The CDR3 sequence: CACDNTGGYSWDARQMFF. In DNA, the CDR3 is TGTGCCTGTGACAATACTGGGGGATACTCCTGGGACGCCCGACAGATGTTTTTC.

This clone turned up a few times. The protein TCRdb lists belongs to a much larger clone and differs from this DNA's translation at residue 14, which points to a read error; the protein shown is made from the DNA. The V gene is TRDV2, the J gene TRDJ3, with D possibly matching TRDD3 (6 bases). This CDR3 is 20 amino acids long. CDR1 is GEAIGNYY and CDR2 is EKD in the germline V gene. CDR3 nucleotide sequence: TGTGCCTGTGACACCATAGCCTCGGGGATCAGCTCCTGGGTCACCCGACAGATGTTTTTC. Translated, it gives CACDTIASGISSWVTRQMFF.

To note about this clone: For this DNA, TCRdb reports the protein of a much larger clone, which diverges at residue 9, most likely from a read error; the protein presented here is translated directly from the DNA. This chain joins TRDV2 and TRDJ1, with a weak D call TRDD3 (6 bases). V was shortened by 4 bases and J by 0 bases, with 20 bases between the two germline ends. Germline loops: CDR1 GEAIGNYY, CDR2 EKD. The CDR3 is made up of 17 amino acids. CDR3 amino acids: CACEGLGVRRDTDKLIF. CDR3 nucleotides: TGTGCCTGTGAAGGATTGGGGGTAAGGAGGGACACCGATAAACTCATCTTT.

A note on this clone: This likely traces to a read error, being one base from a far larger clone. Other DNA variants within this sample encode the same CDR3. The rearrangement links TRDV2 to TRDJ1; D is unclear. The germline V gene has CDR1 GEAIGNYY and CDR2 EKD. The CDR3 is made up of 16 amino acids. CDR3 amino acids: CACDQVSRTDTDKLIF. DNA of the CDR3: TGTGCTTGTGACCAAGTTAGCCGGACGGACACCGATAAACTCATCTTT.

Points on this clone: A read error likely explains why the TCRdb protein, taken from a much larger clone, differs from this DNA's translation at residue 9; the protein shown is translated from the DNA. The chain employs TRDV2 and TRDJ3, with TRDD3 matching over 9 bases. The CDR3 runs to 18 residues. Trimming cost V 1 base and J 0 bases; bases outside gene matches: 3. Germline V gives CDR1 GEAIGNYY, CDR2 EKD. CDR3 DNA: TGTGCCTGTGACACGTACTGGGGGACCTCCTGGGACACCCGACAGATGTTTTTC. This gives the protein CACDTYWGTSWDTRQMFF.

This clone was counted a few times. A far larger clone is only one base removed, so a read error is likely. Other DNA sequences within the sample encode an identical CDR3. V usage is TRDV2 and J usage is TRDJ1, with TRDD3 identical over 7 bases. The CDR3 has 16 residues. Germline CDR1 and CDR2: GEAIGNYY and EKD. J lost 0 bases, V lost 0 bases, and 6 bases had no gene match. For the CDR3, the DNA is TGTGCCTGTGACACCGTTGAAGGGGGATACACCGATAAACTCATCTTT. Protein product: CACDTVEGGYTDKLIF.

Remarks on this clone: A read error likely explains why the TCRdb protein, taken from a much larger clone, differs from this DNA's translation at residue 7; the protein shown is translated from the DNA. The chain links TRDV2 to TRDJ1; D is unclear. V lost 4 bases and J lost 3, with 11 bases in between. Per germline, CDR1 GEAIGNYY and CDR2 EKD. This CDR3 region has 13 residues. This CDR3 is CACDRLDSDKLIF. The CDR3 nucleotides read TGTGCCTGTGATCGATTAGACTCCGATAAACTCATCTTT.

This clone was counted a few times. TCRdb attributes to this sequence the protein of a much larger clone, which differs from the DNA translation at residue 8; a read error is likely, and the protein displayed is translated from the DNA. The chain has TRDV2 and TRDJ1; 9 bases agree with TRDD3. The J segment lost 0 bases and the V segment lost 7 bases, leaving 8 bases of the junction unmatched. CDR3 size: 15 residues. From germline, CDR1 is GEAIGNYY and CDR2 EKD. The CDR3 nucleotides are TGTGCCTGCGATGGACTGGGGGAAAACACCGATAAACTCATCTTT. It encodes CACDGLGENTDKLIF.

Remarks on this clone: The translation of this DNA and the TCRdb protein of a much larger clone differ at residue 3, probably owing to a read error; the protein shown here is translated from the DNA. V usage is TRDV2 and J usage is TRDJ1, with 8 bases lining up with TRDD3. In germline, CDR1 is GEAIGNYY, CDR2 EKD. This CDR3 has 17 residues. CDR3 sequence: CASDEVLGAPYTDKLIF. The CDR3 nucleotides read TGTGCCAGTGACGAAGTACTGGGGGCCCCGTACACCGATAAACTCATCTTT.

This clone was counted ten times or more. A far larger clone is off by one base, so a read error is likely. Other DNA variants within this sample encode the same CDR3. The chain is built from TRDV2 and TRDJ3; 8 bases align to TRDD3. The CDR3 runs 19 residues. In germline, CDR1 is GEAIGNYY, CDR2 EKD. The CDR3 coding sequence is TGTGCCTGCGACACCGCGGGGGATAGTGGGTCCTGGGACACCCGACAGATGTTTTTC. This codes for CACDTAGDSGSWDTRQMFF.

This clone was seen a few times. A read error likely explains why the TCRdb protein, taken from a much larger clone, differs from this DNA's translation at residue 11; the protein shown is translated from the DNA. The chain combines TRDV2 with TRDJ1; D not resolved. Trimming removed 3 bases from V and 4 bases from J, with 20 bases in between. CDR3 size: 16 residues. Germline V gene data show CDR1 as GEAIGNYY and CDR2 as EKD. The CDR3 DNA sequence: TGTGCCTGTGACCAAGTTAGCCGGACGGACAACGATAAACTCATCTTT. The encoded protein is CACDQVSRTDNDKLIF.

Only a few counts were recorded for this clone. For this DNA, TCRdb reports the protein of a much larger clone, which diverges at residue 12, most likely from a read error; the protein presented here is translated directly from the DNA. The gene calls are TRDV2 and TRDJ1; 8 nucleotides line up with TRDD3. This CDR3 has 17 amino acids. The J segment lost 4 bases and the V segment lost 3 bases, leaving 15 bases of the junction unmatched. Germline CDR1 GEAIGNYY, CDR2 EKD. The CDR3 reads CACDEVLGAPYNDKLIF. CDR3 nucleotides: TGTGCCTGTGACGAAGTACTGGGGGCCCCGTACAACGATAAACTCATCTTT.

Details on this clone: The TCRdb protein comes from a much larger clone and disagrees with this DNA's translation at residue 16, likely due to a read error; the protein given here is derived from the DNA. The V and J genes are TRDV2 and TRDJ1; a possible D gene is TRDD3 (6 bases). This CDR3 comprises 17 residues. The germline V gene encodes CDR1 GEAIGNYY and CDR2 EKD. Written as DNA, the CDR3 is TGTGCCTGTGAAGGATTGGGGGTAAAGAGGGACACCGATAAACTCACCTTT. Translated, it gives CACEGLGVKRDTDKLTF.

This clone was detected a few times. The protein given by TCRdb reflects a much larger clone and differs at residue 13 from this DNA's translation, likely from a read error; the protein shown is the DNA's translation. Distinct nucleotide sequences in the sample also encode this CDR3. The V and J genes are TRDV2 and TRDJ3, with TRDD3 matching over 8 bases. The CDR3 runs 20 residues. CDR1 and CDR2 from the germline V gene are GEAIGNYY and EKD. CDR3 DNA: TGTGCCTGTGACACCCTCTTACTGGGGGCTAGCTCCCGGGACACCCGACAGATGTTTTTC. Its translation: CACDTLLLGASSRDTRQMFF.

Note on this clone: The protein TCRdb lists belongs to a much larger clone and differs from this DNA's translation at residue 3, which points to a read error; the protein shown is made from the DNA. The V gene is TRDV2, the J gene TRDJ1; 12 nucleotides align to TRDD3. The CDR3 loop spans 20 amino acids. Germline assignment: CDR1 GEAIGNYY and CDR2 EKD. The CDR3 region has the DNA TGTGCCTATGACCACGTCGGGCCTACTGGGGGATACTCAATACCCGATAAACTCATCTTT. This gives the protein CAYDHVGPTGGYSIPDKLIF.

Note on this clone: A single base is all that separates this from a far larger clone, so a read error is likely. This same CDR3 is encoded by further DNA sequences in the sample. The J gene is TRDJ1, the V gene TRDV2; D call uncertain. Deletions cut 3 bases from V and 0 bases from J, with 16 bases between. Germline CDR1 reads GEAIGNYY; CDR2 reads EKD. The CDR3 runs 16 residues. As DNA, the CDR3 is TGTGCCTGTGACCAAGTGAGCCGGACGGACACCGATAAACTCATCTTT. Translating it yields CACDQVSRTDTDKLIF.

This clone was counted between two and nine times. One base separates it from a far larger clone, so it is likely a read error. Distinct nucleotide sequences in the sample also encode this CDR3. The gene calls are TRDV2 and TRDJ3; 8 bases are shared with TRDD3. CDR3 size: 20 residues. Germline CDR1 and CDR2: GEAIGNYY and EKD. This chain's CDR3 is CACDTLLLGASSWDTRQMFF. In nucleotides, the CDR3 is TGCGCCTGTGACACCCTCTTACTGGGGGCTAGCTCCTGGGACACCCGACAGATGTTTTTC.

This clone showed up just a few times. The amino acid sequence in TCRdb belongs to a much larger clone and departs from this DNA's translation at residue 16, likely a sequencing read error; the sequence shown is translated from the DNA. The J gene is TRDJ1, the V gene TRDV2; 9 bases line up with TRDD3. CDR1 GEAIGNYY and CDR2 EKD come from the germline V gene. This CDR3 spans 19 amino acids. CDR3 protein: CACDTVDWGSPRQEDTLIF. DNA of the CDR3: TGTGCCTGTGACACCGTCGACTGGGGGAGCCCAAGACAAGAGGATACACTCATCTTT.

This clone occurred a few times. The protein TCRdb gives is from a much larger clone and does not agree with this DNA's translation at residue 3, likely a read error; the protein shown here comes from the DNA. The chain joins TRDV2 to TRDJ1; TRDD3 matches at 9 bases. In germline, CDR1 is GEAIGNYY, CDR2 EKD. The CDR3 is 16 amino acids. DNA for the CDR3: TGTGCCCGTGACACCTTACTGGGGGACGACACCGATAAACTCATCTTT. This sequence encodes CARDTLLGDDTDKLIF.

This clone is categorized as medium-sized. With a far larger clone one base away, a read error is the likely cause. Other DNA sequences from this sample encode an identical CDR3 as well. The chain employs TRDV2 and TRDJ3; 13 bases map to TRDD3. The CDR3 totals 21 residues. Per germline, CDR1 GEAIGNYY and CDR2 EKD. Here the CDR3 DNA reads TGTGCCTGTGACTCCATTACTGGGGGATACGAAACGGATTGGGACACCCGACAGATGTTCTTC. Its protein product is CACDSITGGYETDWDTRQMFF.

About this clone: For this DNA, TCRdb reports the protein of a much larger clone, which diverges at residue 18, most likely from a read error; the protein presented here is translated directly from the DNA. V and J are TRDV1 and TRDJ3; D might be TRDD3 (6 bases). This CDR3 has 20 amino acids. Germline V lookup: CDR1 TSWWSYY, CDR2 QGS. The CDR3 DNA reads as TGTGCTCTTGGGGACGACGGGGGTTGGGGATCCTCCTGGGACACCCGACAGGTGTTTTTC. Amino acid sequence: CALGDDGGWGSSWDTRQVFF.

This clone came up a few times. This DNA's translation differs at residue 11 from TCRdb's protein, which comes from a much larger clone; a read error is likely, and the protein shown is translated from the DNA. This sequence joins TRDV2 and TRDJ1, with 8 bases aligning to TRDD3. There are 16 residues in the CDR3. Germline CDR1 reads GEAIGNYY; CDR2 reads EKD. The junction had 9 bases not matched to a gene; V was cut back by 0 bases and J by 4 bases. The CDR3 sequence: CACDTVGGSDIDKLIF. CDR3 sequence (DNA): TGTGCCTGTGACACCGTTGGGGGATCGGACATCGATAAACTCATCTTT.

Concerning this clone itself: The protein TCRdb lists belongs to a much larger clone and differs from this DNA's translation at residue 8, which points to a read error; the protein shown is made from the DNA. This sequence joins TRDV2 and TRDJ3; 7 nucleotides agree with TRDD3. The CDR3 runs to 18 residues. Per the germline V gene, CDR1 is GEAIGNYY and CDR2 is EKD. With 2 bases clipped from V and 4 bases from J, the junction kept 10 bases outside the gene matches. The CDR3 protein is CACDILGYTAWDTRQMFF. Written as DNA, the CDR3 is TGTGCCTGTGACATACTGGGGTATACAGCTTGGGACACCCGACAGATGTTTTTC.